The following is a TCR beta chain sequence with its context. The data originate from a study of sequential checkpoint blockade in melanoma. Background on the study: Each arm's sequence ended with maintenance nivolumab.

Germline V lookup: CDR1 MNHGY, CDR2 SAAAGT. The CDR3 totals 13 residues. V was trimmed by 0 bases and J by 8 bases, leaving 7 bases between them. The table came from immunoSEQ multiplex PCR; TCRdb's copy has only in-frame clones and leaves some out. The sample contains approximately 4,200 clones, 23% of which appear only once. Treatment meaning: randomized to nivolumab then ipilimumab (arm A) or the reverse (arm B). The chain joins TRBV6-8 to TRBJ1-4, with D maybe TRBD1 (5 bases). This TCR derives from a human donor with melanoma. This material consisted of tumor tissue (inferred from file names), taken from a patient given nivolumab and ipilimumab in sequence. This CDR3 reads CASSYSGGEKLFF. CDR3 coding DNA: TGTGCCAGCAGTTACTCGGGGGGAGAAAAACTGTTTTTT.